This T cell receptor (beta chain) was sequenced for a study of T cells after yellow fever vaccination. J was trimmed by 4 bases and V by 4 bases; bases with no gene match: 4. This CDR3 has 15 residues. CDR1 is LGHDT and CDR2 is YNNKEL in the germline V gene (reference sequence). Study-level findings and limits: Once the booster was given, most primary-vaccination clones reappeared, at about 96% for CD4 and 88% for CD8. Peaking faster, on day 5 versus 15, the secondary response was nonetheless weaker.

This clonotype was detected a few times. The antigen is unknown. MiXCR, run by TCRdb on the 5' RACE reads, gives a single entry per CDR3 protein. The table records more than 450,000 distinct CDR3 sequences, 20% to 25% of them present only once. The TCR was taken from a man aged 18 to 30 who received the YFV17D yellow fever vaccine. The rearrangement joins TRBV3-1 to TRBJ2-1; 10 nucleotides agree with TRBD2. This material consisted of PBMCs, taken approximately 22 days after the first yellow fever vaccination. The DNA for the CDR3 is TGTGCCAGCAGCCCGGGACTAGCGACATACAATGAGCAGTTCTTC. Its translation is CASSPGLATYNEQFF.